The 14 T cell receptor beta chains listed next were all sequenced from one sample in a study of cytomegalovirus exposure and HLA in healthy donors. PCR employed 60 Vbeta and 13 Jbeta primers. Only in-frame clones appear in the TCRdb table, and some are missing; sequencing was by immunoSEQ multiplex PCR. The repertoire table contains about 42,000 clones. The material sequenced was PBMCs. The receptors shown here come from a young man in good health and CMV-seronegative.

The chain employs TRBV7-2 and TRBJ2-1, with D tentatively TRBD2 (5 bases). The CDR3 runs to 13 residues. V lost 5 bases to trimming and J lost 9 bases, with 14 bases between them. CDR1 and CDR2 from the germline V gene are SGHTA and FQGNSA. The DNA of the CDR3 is TGTGCCAGCAGCCTCCTCTCGGCGGGTGAGCAGTTCTTC. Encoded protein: CASSLLSAGEQFF.

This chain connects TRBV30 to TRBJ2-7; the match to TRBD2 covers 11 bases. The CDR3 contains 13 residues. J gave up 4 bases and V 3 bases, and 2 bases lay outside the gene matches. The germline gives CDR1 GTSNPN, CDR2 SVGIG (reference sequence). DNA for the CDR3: TGTGCCTGGAGGACTAGCGGGAAGTACGAGCAGTACTTC. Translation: CAWRTSGKYEQYF.

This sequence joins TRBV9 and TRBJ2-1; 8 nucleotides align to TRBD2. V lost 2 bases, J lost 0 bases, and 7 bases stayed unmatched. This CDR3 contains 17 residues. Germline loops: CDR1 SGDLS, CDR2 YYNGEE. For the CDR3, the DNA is TGTGCCAGCAGCGTGGGCGGGAGGTCAAGCTCCTACAATGAGCAGTTCTTC. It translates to CASSVGGRSSSYNEQFF. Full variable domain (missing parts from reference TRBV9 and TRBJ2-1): DSGVTQTPKHLITATGQRVTLRCSPRSGDLSVYWYQQSLDQGLQFLIQYYNGEERAKGNILERFSAQQFPDLHSELNLSSLELGDSALYFCASSVGGRSSSYNEQFFGPGTRLTVL.

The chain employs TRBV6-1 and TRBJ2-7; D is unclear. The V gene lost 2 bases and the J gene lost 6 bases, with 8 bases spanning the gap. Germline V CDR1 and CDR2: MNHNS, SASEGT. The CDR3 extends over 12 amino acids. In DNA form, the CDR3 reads TGTGCCAGCAGTGAAATGGGCCCCGAGCAGTACTTC. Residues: CASSEMGPEQYF.

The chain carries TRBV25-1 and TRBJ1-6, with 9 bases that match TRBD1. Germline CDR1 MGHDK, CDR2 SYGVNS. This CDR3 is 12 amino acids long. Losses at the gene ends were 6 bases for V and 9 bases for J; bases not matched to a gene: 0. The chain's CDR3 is CASRDRGSPLHF. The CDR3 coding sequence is TGTGCCAGCAGGGACAGGGGTTCACCCCTCCACTTT.

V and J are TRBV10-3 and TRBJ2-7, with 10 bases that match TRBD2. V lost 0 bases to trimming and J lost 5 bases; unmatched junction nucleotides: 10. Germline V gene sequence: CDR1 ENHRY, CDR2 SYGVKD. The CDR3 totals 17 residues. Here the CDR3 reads CAISESPTSGTAHEQYF. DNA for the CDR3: TGTGCCATCAGTGAGTCGCCAACTAGCGGGACCGCCCACGAGCAGTACTTC.

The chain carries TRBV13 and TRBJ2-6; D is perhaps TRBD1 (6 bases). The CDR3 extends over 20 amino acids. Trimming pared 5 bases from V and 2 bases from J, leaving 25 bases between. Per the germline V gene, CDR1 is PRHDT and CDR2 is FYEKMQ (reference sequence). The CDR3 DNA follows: TGTGCCAGCAGCAAACCCCGAGGGAAAGGGGGATTGGCTGGGGCCAACGTCCTGACTTTC. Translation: CASSKPRGKGGLAGANVLTF.

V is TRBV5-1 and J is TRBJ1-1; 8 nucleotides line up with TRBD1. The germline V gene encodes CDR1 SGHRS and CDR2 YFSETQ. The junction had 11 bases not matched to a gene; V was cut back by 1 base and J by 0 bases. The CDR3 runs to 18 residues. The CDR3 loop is CASSLSWTGNGLNTEAFF. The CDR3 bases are TGCGCCAGCAGCTTGAGCTGGACAGGGAATGGGCTGAACACTGAAGCTTTCTTT.

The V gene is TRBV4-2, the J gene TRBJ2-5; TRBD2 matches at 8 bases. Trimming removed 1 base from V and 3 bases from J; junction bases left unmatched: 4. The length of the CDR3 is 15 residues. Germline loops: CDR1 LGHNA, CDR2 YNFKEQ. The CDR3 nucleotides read TGTGCCAGCAGCCAAGGCGGACTAGCTGAAGAGACCCAGTACTTC. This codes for CASSQGGLAEETQYF.

DNA of the CDR3: TGTGCCAGCAGCGCCAGCGAGGGCACTGAAGCTTTCTTT. Translated, it gives CASSASEGTEAFF. The chain has TRBV9 and TRBJ1-1, with D unclear. Germline V lookup: CDR1 SGDLS, CDR2 YYNGEE. The CDR3 loop spans 13 amino acids. The germline V and J ends were trimmed by 3 bases and 4 bases, with 10 bases remaining between them. The complete variable domain, with remaining parts taken from reference TRBV9 and TRBJ1-1, reads DSGVTQTPKHLITATGQRVTLRCSPRSGDLSVYWYQQSLDQGLQFLIQYYNGEERAKGNILERFSAQQFPDLHSELNLSSLELGDSALYFCASSASEGTEAFFGQGTRLTVV.

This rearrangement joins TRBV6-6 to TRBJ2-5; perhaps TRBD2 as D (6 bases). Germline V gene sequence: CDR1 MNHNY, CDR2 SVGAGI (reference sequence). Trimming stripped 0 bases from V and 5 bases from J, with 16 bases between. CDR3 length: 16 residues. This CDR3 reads CASSYSRRAPRETQYF. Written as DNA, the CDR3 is TGTGCCAGCAGTTACTCGAGGAGGGCACCCCGGGAGACCCAGTACTTC.

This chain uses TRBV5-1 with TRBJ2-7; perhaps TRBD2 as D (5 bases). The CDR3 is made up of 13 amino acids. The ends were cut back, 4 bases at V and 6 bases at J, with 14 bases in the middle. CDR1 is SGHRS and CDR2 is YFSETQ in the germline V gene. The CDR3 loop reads CASSTTTTGEQYF. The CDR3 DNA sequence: TGCGCCAGCAGCACGACTACCACGGGCGAGCAGTACTTC.

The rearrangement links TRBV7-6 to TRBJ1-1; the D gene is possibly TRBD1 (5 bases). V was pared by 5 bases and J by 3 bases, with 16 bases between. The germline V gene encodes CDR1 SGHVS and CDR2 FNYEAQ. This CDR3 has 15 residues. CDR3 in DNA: TGTGCCAGCAGCCCCTCGAGGAGGGGAGACACTGAAGCTTTCTTT. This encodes CASSPSRRGDTEAFF.

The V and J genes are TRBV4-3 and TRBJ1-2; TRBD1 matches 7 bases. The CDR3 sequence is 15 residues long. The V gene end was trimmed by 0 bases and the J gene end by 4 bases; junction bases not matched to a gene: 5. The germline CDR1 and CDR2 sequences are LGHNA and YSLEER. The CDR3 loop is CASSQDVGQSYGYTF. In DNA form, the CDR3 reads TGCGCCAGCAGCCAAGATGTGGGACAGAGCTATGGCTACACCTTC.